The T cell receptor (beta chain) described here comes from a study of tumor-infiltrating lymphocytes in primary liver carcinoma. Concerning this clonotype itself: Its antigen is undetermined.

Trimming pared 5 bases from V and 11 bases from J, leaving 17 bases between. The CDR3 runs 13 residues. Whole-study findings and limits: Being bulk and unsorted, samples allowed no CD4+ and CD8+ repertoire comparison.

Blood RNA came from unsorted whole blood; germline DNA was also extracted. cDNA specific to TCR beta was made from roughly 500 ng of total RNA, with a constant-region primer employed for priming. ARM-PCR was slightly modified, and three nested multiplex PCR rounds with it gave rise to the TCR beta libraries. Rounds one and two of PCR, each of 10 to 11 cycles, were primed with TRBV1-TRBV30 forward primers and a C-beta reverse primer. Using its own MiXCR run on the multiplex PCR reads, TCRdb lists one record per CDR3 protein. Among approximately 330,000 distinct CDR3 sequences listed, 65% were seen once.

The chain joins TRBV12-3 or TRBV12-4 to TRBJ2-3, with D perhaps matching TRBD1 (6 bases). Input material: peripheral blood. The origin of this receptor is a middle-aged man with primary liver carcinoma and hepatitis B virus infection. In nucleotides, the CDR3 is TGTGCCAGCAGTAGGCCCGGACGGACAGTGCAGTATTTT. Translation: CASSRPGRTVQYF.